This T cell receptor (beta chain) was documented in a study of persistence of HIV-infected CD4 T cells. An overlapping HIV-1 Gag peptide pool stimulated these cells at 0.95 to 1 ug/peptide/mL. CD4+ T cells upregulating both CD40 ligand and CD69 were sorted as responding cells. Donors were HIV-1-infected adults who began suppressive ART during chronic infection. This was the immunoSEQ version 4 assay in survey mode. Using immunoSEQ multiplex PCR, the repertoire was profiled, and TCRdb retains in-frame clones only, with some absent. The sample includes some 23,000 clones, under 80% seen only once; the top ten take approximately 1.7%. The germline CDR1 and CDR2 sequences are SEHNR and FQNEAQ (reference sequence). This CDR3 has 17 amino acids. Trimming cost V 1 base and J 4 bases; bases outside gene matches: 7. In the case of this clone: No antigen is known for it.

Study-wide results and limits: The rare CMV-responding cells with HIV-1 proviruses were not separately TCR-sequenced. TCRbeta richness was lower in CMV- and Gag-responding cells than in anti-CD3/anti-CD28-responding cells.

This chain uses TRBV7-9 with TRBJ1-5; 10 nucleotides align to TRBD1. The origin of this receptor is an adult man with HIV who was CMV-seropositive. Here the sequenced sample was CD4+ T cells sorted from PBMCs after 18-hour stimulation, taken from a patient who received antiretroviral therapy. CDR3 in amino acids: CASSLGTGGLGNQPQHF. CDR3 DNA sequence: TGTGCCAGCAGCTTAGGGACAGGGGGTTTGGGAAATCAGCCCCAGCATTTT.